The 18 T cell receptor beta chains listed next were all sequenced from one sample in a study of blood T cell repertoires in COVID-19. Produced via immunoSEQ multiplex PCR; TCRdb's table is partial and in-frame only. The sample gives under 300,000 clones, less than 90% of which show up once; about 3% is in the top ten. Sequencing was carried out using PBMCs or T cells enriched from blood (not recorded which). Receptors were obtained from a woman aged 45-65 years who had recovered from COVID-19.

The chain recombines TRBV7-2 with TRBJ2-3; tentatively, D is TRBD2 (6 bases). V was cut by 4 bases and J by 3 bases, with 8 bases left in between. CDR1 SGHTA and CDR2 FQGNSA come from the germline V gene. The CDR3 is 13 residues long. This CDR3 is CASSYRGTDTQYF. The CDR3 coding sequence is TGTGCCAGCAGCTATCGGGGGACAGATACGCAGTATTTT.

V usage is TRBV18 and J usage is TRBJ1-6; 7 bases are a match to TRBD1. The CDR3 length is 14 residues. The ends lost 6 bases at V and 9 bases at J; junction bases unmatched: 8. Per germline, CDR1 KGHSH and CDR2 LQKENI. Here the CDR3 reads CASSRDRASSPLHF. CDR3 nucleotide sequence: TGTGCCAGCTCTCGCGACAGGGCTAGTTCACCCCTCCACTTT.

The genes are TRBV6-5 and TRBJ2-3; TRBD2 matches at 11 bases. Germline values: CDR1 MNHEY, CDR2 SVGAGI. With 0 bases clipped from V and 3 bases from J, the junction kept 2 bases outside the gene matches. There are 16 residues in the CDR3. CDR3 region: CASSYSLAGVTDTQYF. Written as DNA, the CDR3 is TGTGCCAGCAGTTACTCACTAGCGGGAGTAACAGATACGCAGTATTTT.

The chain carries TRBV7-3 and TRBJ2-3; D is possibly TRBD2 (6 bases). Germline assignment: CDR1 SGHTA and CDR2 FQGTGA. V was pared by 5 bases and J by 2 bases, with 26 bases between. The CDR3 loop spans 19 amino acids. In DNA, the CDR3 is TGTGCCAGCAGCAAGAACCCGCCCGGGACTCTGGGAAACACAGATACGCAGTATTTT. This encodes CASSKNPPGTLGNTDTQYF. The variable domain in full, completed from reference TRBV7-3 and TRBJ2-3, reads GAGVSQTPSNKVTEKGKYVELRCDPISGHTALYWYRQSLGQGPEFLIYFQGTGAADDSGLPNDRFFAVRPEGSVSTLKIQRTERGDSAVYLCASSKNPPGTLGNTDTQYFGPGTRLTVL.

This clone was counted once. The chain recombines TRBV3-1 (or the pseudogene TRBV3-2) with TRBJ1-2, with D possibly matching TRBD1 (6 bases). The CDR3 has 14 residues. V was trimmed by 11 bases and J by 8 bases, leaving 24 bases between them. Germline lookup yields CDR1 LGHDT and CDR2 YNNKEL (reference sequence). The CDR3 is CADYIQGFGLGYTF. As DNA, the CDR3 is TGTGCCGACTATATACAGGGCTTTGGTTTAGGCTACACCTTC.

The V gene is TRBV28, the J gene TRBJ2-7; 13 bases match TRBD2. CDR3 length: 15 residues. The trim removed 4 bases at V and 7 bases at J, leaving 7 bases unmatched. Germline-derived CDR1 and CDR2 are MDHEN and SYDVKM. The CDR3 sequence is CASSSGTSGAREQYF. The CDR3 coding sequence is TGTGCCAGCAGTTCCGGGACTAGCGGGGCTCGGGAGCAGTACTTC.

The chain links TRBV5-4 to TRBJ2-7; TRBD2 matches at 7 bases. Germline V CDR1 and CDR2: SGHNT, YYREEE (reference sequence). V lost 5 bases to trimming and J lost 0 bases; unmatched junction nucleotides: 11. This CDR3 is built from 16 residues. CDR3 protein: CASRGTNQPSSYEQYF. CDR3 nucleotide sequence: TGTGCCAGCAGGGGGACTAACCAACCGAGCTCCTACGAGCAGTACTTC.

This chain connects TRBV30 to TRBJ1-3; tentatively, D is TRBD1 (6 bases). Trimming shortened V by 3 bases and J by 2 bases, and 8 bases separated the two germline ends. Germline CDR1 and CDR2: GTSNPN and SVGIG (reference sequence). This CDR3 is built from 13 residues. CDR3 in DNA: TGTGCCTGGAGATGGGGGCCTGGAAACACCATATATTTT. It encodes CAWRWGPGNTIYF.

This sequence joins TRBV7-9 and TRBJ1-1; tentatively, D is TRBD1 (5 bases). CDR1 is SEHNR, CDR2 FQNEAQ, per germline (reference sequence). This CDR3 is built from 14 residues. The V gene lost 2 bases and the J gene lost 5 bases, with 12 bases spanning the gap. The CDR3 sequence is CASSLTPGHTEAFF. DNA of the CDR3: TGTGCCAGCAGCTTAACCCCAGGGCATACTGAAGCTTTCTTT.

The chain joins TRBV14 to TRBJ2-1, with TRBD2 identical over 8 bases. V was clipped by 0 bases and J by 6 bases; unmatched bases: 7. The CDR3 extends over 16 amino acids. Germline V gene lookup returns CDR1 SGHDN and CDR2 FVKESK. In nucleotides, the CDR3 is TGTGCCAGCAGCCAAGACGGTAGCGGGAAGGTCAATGAGCAGTTCTTC. Its protein is CASSQDGSGKVNEQFF.

The J gene is TRBJ2-1, the V gene TRBV10-3; 14 bases map to TRBD2. Germline loops: CDR1 ENHRY, CDR2 SYGVKD. CDR3 size: 15 residues. V was pared by 3 bases and J by 9 bases, with 4 bases of the junction left unmatched. The CDR3 spells CAISDLGLAGVEQFF. The CDR3 DNA reads as TGTGCCATCAGTGATTTGGGACTAGCGGGAGTTGAGCAGTTCTTC.

This chain connects TRBV6-1 to TRBJ1-3; maybe TRBD1 (6 bases). Germline CDR1 reads MNHNS; CDR2 reads SASEGT. This CDR3 spans 15 amino acids. V was clipped by 0 bases and J by 2 bases, with 8 bases between them. CDR3 loop: CASSEAGQTGNTIYF. The CDR3 DNA follows: TGTGCCAGCAGTGAAGCTGGACAGACTGGAAACACCATATATTTT.

DNA for the CDR3: TGTGCCAGCAGCTTACGGTATGAGCAGTTCTTC. Protein: CASSLRYEQFF. The rearrangement uses TRBV5-8 and TRBJ2-1; D ambiguous. The CDR3 has 11 residues. Trimming took 2 bases from V and 8 from J, leaving 5 bases between them. Germline V CDR1 and CDR2: SGHTS, YDEGEE.

CDR3 loop: CASSFRTGGTYEQYF. CDR3 DNA sequence: TGTGCCAGCAGCTTTAGGACAGGGGGAACCTACGAGCAGTACTTC. This sequence joins TRBV5-4 and TRBJ2-7; 10 nucleotides align to TRBD1. From germline, CDR1 is SGHNT and CDR2 YYREEE (reference sequence). The CDR3 contains 15 residues. V was clipped by 2 bases and J by 2 bases; unmatched bases: 4.

This chain connects TRBV4-1 to TRBJ2-3, with a tentative D call TRBD2 (6 bases). CDR3 length: 14 residues. The V gene lost 4 bases and the J gene lost 4 bases, with 12 bases spanning the gap. CDR1 is MGHRA and CDR2 is YSYEKL in the germline V gene. DNA of the CDR3: TGCGCCAGCAGCCGACGACTAGTAGCAGATACGCAGTATTTT. It translates to CASSRRLVADTQYF.

The chain is built from TRBV30 and TRBJ2-7, with TRBD1 as a possible D gene (5 bases). CDR3 length equals 12 residues. V lost 5 bases and J 3 bases, leaving 11 bases between the germline ends. The germline V gene has CDR1 GTSNPN and CDR2 SVGIG (reference sequence). DNA of the CDR3: TGTGCCTGGGCTCCCCAGGGCTACGAGCAGTACTTC. This gives the protein CAWAPQGYEQYF.

This clone appeared a single time. This CDR3 is CASSVGVRGSNTEAFF. In nucleotides, the CDR3 is TGTGCCAGCAGCGTAGGCGTAAGGGGTTCGAACACTGAAGCTTTCTTT. The chain recombines TRBV9 with TRBJ1-1; possible D gene TRBD1, 5 bases. V was trimmed by 0 bases and J by 1 base, leaving 13 bases between them. This CDR3 region has 16 residues. The germline CDR1 and CDR2 sequences are SGDLS and YYNGEE.

The CDR3 DNA is TGTGCCAGTAGTATCAAGTCTACCGGGTATCCCCAGCATTTT. This codes for CASSIKSTGYPQHF. The chain combines TRBV19 with TRBJ1-5; no firm D call. The germline CDR1 and CDR2 sequences are LNHDA and SQIVND (reference sequence). V gave up 3 bases and J gave up 10 bases, with 16 bases separating them. The CDR3 totals 14 residues. Variable domain in full (rest from reference TRBV19 and TRBJ1-5): DGGITQSPKYLFRKEGQNVTLSCEQNLNHDAMYWYRQDPGQGLRLIYYSQIVNDFQKGDIAEGYSVSREKKESFPLTVTSAQKNPTAFYLCASSIKSTGYPQHFGDGTRLSIL.